One sample yielded the 10 T cell receptor beta chains listed below, sequenced in a study of radiation and T cells in renal cell carcinoma. Method: immunoSEQ multiplex PCR; TCRdb's copy keeps in-frame clones and lacks some. The top ten clones hold over 3.5% of a sample with 130,000 to 150,000 clones, 88% of them seen once. Stated time point: baseline pretreatment blood. Treatment given: 15 Gy SBRT to primary tumor, nephrectomy 4 weeks later. The specimen was blood, collected from a patient whose treatment included radiotherapy and nephrectomy. The receptors derive from a woman in her 70s with renal cell carcinoma.

V and J are TRBV4-3 and TRBJ2-7; D is ambiguous. V lost 0 bases to trimming and J lost 5 bases, with 14 bases between them. Germline assignment: CDR1 LGHNA and CDR2 YSLEER. The CDR3 runs to 15 residues. The CDR3 nucleotides read TGCGCCAGCAGCCAAGATCTGGGCCCGAAGGACGAGCAGTACTTC. This codes for CASSQDLGPKDEQYF.

The gene calls are TRBV19 and TRBJ2-7, with D perhaps matching TRBD1 (6 bases). Trimming removed 5 bases at V and 0 bases at J, with 8 bases between. CDR1 and CDR2 (germline): LNHDA, SQIVND (reference sequence). This CDR3 comprises 13 residues. The CDR3 sequence: CASSSDSSYEQYF. The CDR3 DNA is TGTGCCAGTAGTTCGGACAGCTCCTACGAGCAGTACTTC.

This chain joins TRBV28 and TRBJ2-7; 8 nucleotides agree with TRBD1. The germline CDR1 and CDR2 sequences are MDHEN and SYDVKM. V trimming: 4 bases; J trimming: 3 bases; junction bases outside the gene matches: 8. The CDR3 length is 15 residues. CDR3 DNA: TGTGCCAGCAGTTCCACCCCCGGGACAGGCTACGAGCAGTACTTC. This codes for CASSSTPGTGYEQYF.

V is TRBV5-1 and J is TRBJ1-6; TRBD1 aligns across 8 bases. CDR1 and CDR2 (germline): SGHRS, YFSETQ. After removal of 4 bases from V and 7 bases from J, the junction contained 7 bases not matched to a gene. CDR3 length: 15 residues. For the CDR3, the DNA is TGCGCCAGCAGCGACGGACAGGGCCGGAATTCACCCCTCCACTTT. Translation gives CASSDGQGRNSPLHF.

The gene calls are TRBV5-4 and TRBJ1-5; D might be TRBD1 (6 bases). The V end was cut by 0 bases, the J end by 3 bases, with 7 bases between. CDR3 length: 14 residues. The germline gives CDR1 SGHNT, CDR2 YYREEE (reference sequence). DNA of the CDR3: TGTGCCAGCAGCTTGGCAGGGGACAATCAGCCCCAGCATTTT. Its protein product is CASSLAGDNQPQHF.

The rearrangement joins TRBV5-1 to TRBJ2-3, with 10 bases lining up with TRBD2. The CDR3 loop spans 17 amino acids. After removal of 4 bases from V and 5 bases from J, the junction contained 13 bases not matched to a gene. Germline loops: CDR1 SGHRS, CDR2 YFSETQ. The CDR3 DNA follows: TGCGCCAGCAGCGCCCTCGGGAGCGGGGGGGCCGTAGATACGCAGTATTTT. Translated, it gives CASSALGSGGAVDTQYF.

The V and J genes are TRBV9 and TRBJ2-7, with 10 bases that match TRBD1. The length of the CDR3 is 16 residues. Trimming cost V 0 bases and J 3 bases; bases outside gene matches: 6. In germline, CDR1 is SGDLS, CDR2 YYNGEE. CDR3 loop: CASSVGQGAGGYEQYF. In nucleotides, the CDR3 is TGTGCCAGCAGCGTAGGACAGGGGGCAGGGGGCTACGAGCAGTACTTC.

V usage is TRBV7-2 and J usage is TRBJ2-5; 11 positions match TRBD2. The CDR3 is 16 residues long. V was clipped by 1 base and J by 5 bases; unmatched bases: 6. The germline V gene encodes CDR1 SGHTA and CDR2 FQGNSA. CDR3 DNA sequence: TGTGCCAGCAGCTTAGTTCTAGCGGGGGGCGCGGAGACCCAGTACTTC. Translating gives CASSLVLAGGAETQYF.

The gene calls are TRBV4-1 and TRBJ1-6, with D possibly matching TRBD1 (6 bases). Trimming cost V 5 bases and J 6 bases, with 11 bases left between them. The CDR3 is 14 amino acids. Germline loops: CDR1 MGHRA, CDR2 YSYEKL. The DNA for the CDR3 is TGCGCCAGCAGCGCCGGGACAACTAATTCACCCCTCCACTTT. Protein: CASSAGTTNSPLHF.

The chain recombines TRBV5-5 with TRBJ2-5, with 8 bases lining up with TRBD2. The CDR3 has 18 residues. The J segment lost 3 bases and the V segment lost 2 bases, leaving 15 bases of the junction unmatched. CDR1 is SGHKS, CDR2 YYEKEE, per germline (reference sequence). The CDR3 bases are TGTGCCAGCAGCTTCGATTCTGGAGGAGGAGCGGGGGAAGAGACCCAGTACTTC. Translation gives CASSFDSGGGAGEETQYF. The whole variable domain, remainder taken from reference TRBV5-5 and TRBJ2-5, is DAGVTQSPTHLIKTRGQQVTLRCSPISGHKSVSWYQQVLGQGPQFIFQYYEKEERGRGNFPDRFSARQFPNYSSELNVNALLLGDSALYLCASSFDSGGGAGEETQYFGPGTRLLVL.